The 7 T cell receptor beta chains below all came from one sample that was sequenced in a study of Ad26.COV2.S vaccination and SARS-CoV-2 variants. Treatment of the sample: 15 to 20 received Ad26.COV2.S at low or high dose, single or two shots; roughly five received placebo; per-sample allocation not given. The study sampled participants on day 63 after the first vaccine or placebo injection. Generated by immunoSEQ multiplex PCR, the TCRdb table keeps only in-frame clones and is missing some. The profile covers about 440,000 clones, with roughly 88% appearing a single time and about 4.5% taken by the ten largest. The specimen comprised peripheral blood, sampled in a trial of Ad26.COV2.S vaccine versus placebo. The receptors come from a person between 18 and 59 years old who received the Ad26.COV2.S COVID-19 vaccine or a placebo.

This chain uses TRBV6-5 with TRBJ2-1, with a weak D call TRBD1 (6 bases). The CDR3 extends over 15 amino acids. Per the germline V gene, CDR1 is MNHEY and CDR2 is SVGAGI. The germline V and J ends were trimmed by 5 bases and 8 bases, with 19 bases remaining between them. The CDR3 coding sequence is TGTGCCAGCAGTCTTCGGACAGAAGTACGGCATGAGCAGTTCTTC. Amino acids: CASSLRTEVRHEQFF.

The CDR3: CASSAMTGGLSNQPQHF. CDR3 nucleotides: TGTGCCAGCAGCGCTATGACAGGGGGCCTGAGCAATCAGCCCCAGCATTTT. The J gene is TRBJ1-5, the V gene TRBV7-9; 10 bases fit TRBD1. Germline lookup yields CDR1 SEHNR and CDR2 FQNEAQ (reference sequence). This CDR3 is built from 17 residues. V shed 5 bases, J shed 1 base, and the junction held 8 bases outside the gene matches.

In DNA form, the CDR3 reads TGTGCCAGCAGTGAAGAGAGCGGTGGGCCGTTGGGCTCCGGGGCCAACGTCCTGACTTTC. The encoded protein is CASSEESGGPLGSGANVLTF. This sequence joins TRBV6-1 and TRBJ2-6, with a tentative D call TRBD2 (5 bases). V lost 1 base, J lost 4 bases, and 23 bases lay in between. The germline V gene has CDR1 MNHNS and CDR2 SASEGT. The CDR3 is 20 amino acids.

This clone was counted between two and nine times. The chain employs TRBV18 and TRBJ1-3; a weak D match, TRBD1 (5 bases). The CDR3 consists of 16 residues. The germline CDR1 and CDR2 sequences are KGHSH and LQKENI. V was pared by 2 bases and J by 1 base, with 12 bases between. CDR3 region: CASSPVTAESGNTIYF. As DNA, the CDR3 is TGTGCCAGCTCACCAGTGACAGCAGAATCTGGAAACACCATATATTTT.

The rearrangement uses TRBV2 and TRBJ2-7; D is unclear. V was clipped by 4 bases and J by 1 base, with 11 bases between them. Per the germline V gene, CDR1 is SNHLY and CDR2 is FYNNEI. The CDR3 runs to 14 residues. CDR3 DNA sequence: TGTGCCAGCAGTGGCTACGCAACTTCCTACGAGCAGTACTTC. This translates into CASSGYATSYEQYF.

The chain recombines TRBV5-1 with TRBJ2-7; D might be TRBD1 or TRBD2, each matching 6 bases. This CDR3 spans 19 amino acids. Between the trimmed V and J ends, which lost 0 bases and 3 bases, there was a span of 25 bases. The V gene's germline CDR1 is SGHRS and CDR2 YFSETQ. The CDR3 DNA is TGCGCCAGCAGCTTGGGACCGGGACATTCGACGCTCGGGAGCTACGAGCAGTACTTC. It codes for CASSLGPGHSTLGSYEQYF.

The chain links TRBV14 to TRBJ1-4; D may be TRBD1 (5 bases). V lost 0 bases, J lost 11 bases, and 13 bases lay in between. The V gene's germline CDR1 is SGHDN and CDR2 FVKESK. The CDR3 spans 14 residues. The CDR3 nucleotides are TGTGCCAGCAGCCAAGATCTGGGGCAGGCGAAACTGTTTTTT. Translated: CASSQDLGQAKLFF.